The entry that follows covers one TCR beta chain sequence. This record belongs to a study of cytomegalovirus exposure and HLA in healthy donors. V shed 0 bases and J 5 bases; nucleotides not matched to a gene: 3. CDR1 and CDR2 from the germline V gene are SGDLS and YYNGEE. The CDR3 runs to 16 residues. Produced via immunoSEQ multiplex PCR; TCRdb's table is partial and in-frame only. The profile shows under 150,000 clones, around 90% of them singletons. The specimen was PBMCs. The origin of this receptor is a woman between 18 and 29 years old in good health and CMV-seropositive. The chain uses TRBV9 and TRBJ2-1; 12 bases map to TRBD1. The CDR3 nucleotides are TGTGCCAGCAGCGTAGGAGGGACAGGGGGCCACAATGAGCAGTTCTTC. Translating it yields CASSVGGTGGHNEQFF.